This TCR beta chain was sequenced for a study of T cell changes during pregnancy in multiple sclerosis. Trimming pared 5 bases from V and 0 bases from J, leaving 10 bases between. CDR1 SGHVS and CDR2 FNYEAQ come from the germline V gene. The CDR3 length is 15 residues. Repertoires were generated with immunoSEQ multiplex PCR, while TCRdb's copy carries only in-frame clones and drops some. The repertoire has 80,000 to 100,000 clones, roughly 92% of them found once; the top ten carry about 2.6%. The chain has TRBV7-6 and TRBJ1-4; D not certain. The sequencing used peripheral blood, collected in the first trimester of pregnancy. The source is a female donor with multiple sclerosis, enrolled in a pregnancy study. The CDR3 DNA sequence: TGTGCCAGCAGCCAAATTCAGGCAACTAATGAAAAACTGTTTTTT. Translation: CASSQIQATNEKLFF.